A single sample gave rise to the 27 T cell receptor beta chains below, sequenced in a study of cytomegalovirus exposure and HLA in healthy donors. Amplification used 60 Vbeta primers and 13 Jbeta primers. Sequencing was performed with immunoSEQ multiplex PCR; in TCRdb, only in-frame clones are kept and a portion is missing. The sample has roughly 90,000 clones, over 65% seen once. Specimen: PBMCs. The receptor source for this set is a woman in her 40s in good health and CMV-seropositive.

The chain has TRBV11-3 and TRBJ1-3; D may be TRBD1 (6 bases). This CDR3 contains 15 residues. In germline, CDR1 is SGHNT, CDR2 YENEEA. With 5 bases removed from V and 0 bases from J, the gap between germline ends came to 11 bases. CDR3 amino acids: CASSPDSRSGNTIYF. CDR3 sequence (DNA): TGTGCCAGCAGCCCGGACAGTCGCTCTGGAAACACCATATATTTT.

The sample holds a few counts of this clone. V is TRBV7-2 and J is TRBJ1-2, with TRBD1 matching 7 bases. The germline CDR1 and CDR2 sequences are SGHTA and FQGNSA. Unmatched junction bases numbered 8, after V lost 5 bases and J lost 2 bases. The CDR3 has 15 amino acids. The CDR3 is CASSAIRQGNYGYTF. The CDR3, as DNA: TGTGCCAGCAGCGCGATACGACAGGGAAACTATGGCTACACCTTC.

The chain joins TRBV14 to TRBJ2-5; 7 bases fit TRBD1. Germline CDR1 and CDR2: SGHDN and FVKESK. V trimming: 1 base; J trimming: 4 bases; junction bases outside the gene matches: 6. This CDR3 has 15 residues. CDR3 region: CASSQGLQGRETQYF. Here the CDR3 DNA reads TGTGCCAGCAGCCAAGGGCTACAGGGGAGAGAGACCCAGTACTTC. The whole variable domain, remainder taken from reference TRBV14 and TRBJ2-5, is EAGVTQFPSHSVIEKGQTVTLRCDPISGHDNLYWYRRVMGKEIKFLLHFVKESKQDESGMPNNRFLAERTGGTYSTLKVQPAELEDSGVYFCASSQGLQGRETQYFGPGTRLLVL.

The chain carries TRBV11-3 and TRBJ2-7, with D possibly being TRBD2 (5 bases). The V gene lost 4 bases and the J gene lost 0 bases, with 13 bases spanning the gap. The CDR3 consists of 15 residues. Germline assignment: CDR1 SGHNT and CDR2 YENEEA. CDR3 sequence reads: CASSSAIGSSYEQYF. In DNA form, the CDR3 reads TGTGCCAGCAGCTCTGCTATAGGGAGCTCCTACGAGCAGTACTTC. The full variable domain, rest sourced from reference TRBV11-3 and TRBJ2-7, is EAGVVQSPRYKIIEKKQPVAFWCNPISGHNTLYWYLQNLGQGPELLIRYENEEAVDDSQLPKDRFSAERLKGVDSTLKIQPAELGDSAVYLCASSSAIGSSYEQYFGPGTRLTVT.

V and J are TRBV30 and TRBJ2-1, with 8 bases matching TRBD2. There are 15 residues in the CDR3. J was trimmed by 0 bases and V by 3 bases; bases with no gene match: 4. The V gene's germline CDR1 is GTSNPN and CDR2 SVGIG (reference sequence). Here the CDR3 reads CAWRISGSSYNEQFF. The CDR3 DNA sequence: TGTGCCTGGAGAATAAGCGGGAGCTCCTACAATGAGCAGTTCTTC.

V and J are TRBV5-1 and TRBJ2-1; D call uncertain. This CDR3 has 15 amino acids. Germline lookup yields CDR1 SGHRS and CDR2 YFSETQ. The V end was cut by 3 bases, the J end by 0 bases, with 10 bases between. CDR3 in DNA: TGCGCCAGCAGCTCGACTCTACCCTCCTACAATGAGCAGTTCTTC. It translates to CASSSTLPSYNEQFF.

The V and J genes are TRBV7-2 and TRBJ1-2; the match to TRBD1 covers 8 bases. This CDR3 has 15 amino acids. Germline V gene data show CDR1 as SGHTA and CDR2 as FQGNSA. V was pared by 3 bases and J by 4 bases, with 7 bases of the junction left unmatched. CDR3 nucleotide sequence: TGTGCCAGCAGCTTTAACCAGGGGGCGGGCTATGGCTACACCTTC. Protein product: CASSFNQGAGYGYTF.

The rearrangement links TRBV2 to TRBJ2-3; D uncertain. Germline CDR1 is SNHLY and CDR2 is FYNNEI. CDR3 length equals 13 residues. Trimming cost V 3 bases and J 4 bases, with 8 bases left between them. The CDR3 loop reads CASSDAAADTQYF. The CDR3 coding sequence is TGTGCCAGCAGTGACGCGGCCGCAGATACGCAGTATTTT.

This clone was seen more than once but under ten times. CDR3 nucleotides: TGTGCCAGCAGACAAATCAGGGAGAACACTGAAGCTTTCTTT. Protein: CASRQIRENTEAFF. This sequence joins TRBV6-6 and TRBJ1-1, with D perhaps matching TRBD1 (5 bases). This CDR3 has 14 amino acids. Looked up from germline, CDR1 is MNHNY and CDR2 is SVGAGI (reference sequence). V was clipped by 6 bases and J by 1 base, with 12 bases between them.

The genes are TRBV29-1 and TRBJ1-2; 9 bases match TRBD1. CDR1 and CDR2 (germline): SQVTM, ANQGSEA. The CDR3 sequence is 13 residues long. J lost 4 bases, V lost 4 bases, and 4 bases had no gene match. The DNA of the CDR3 is TGCAGCGTTGCGGGACAGGGAAGCTATGGCTACACCTTC. Amino acids: CSVAGQGSYGYTF.

The genes are TRBV7-2 and TRBJ2-7; tentative D call: TRBD2 (5 bases). This CDR3 comprises 16 residues. Germline loops: CDR1 SGHTA, CDR2 FQGNSA. V was shortened by 5 bases and J by 0 bases, with 17 bases between the two germline ends. The CDR3 reads CASSPRTRSRSYEQYF. In DNA form, the CDR3 reads TGTGCCAGCAGCCCACGTACTAGATCCCGCTCCTACGAGCAGTACTTC.

The chain uses TRBV11-2 and TRBJ2-1; D perhaps matches TRBD1 (6 bases). The V and J ends lost 5 bases and 9 bases respectively, with 8 bases between them. The CDR3 is made up of 11 amino acids. CDR1 and CDR2 (germline): SGHAT, FQNNGV. The CDR3: CASSHRAEQFF. Written as DNA, the CDR3 is TGTGCCAGCAGCCACAGGGCTGAGCAGTTCTTC.

This clone appeared a single time. The J gene is TRBJ1-1, the V gene TRBV29-1, with 8 bases fitting TRBD1. Germline CDR1 SQVTM, CDR2 ANQGSEA. The CDR3 has 13 amino acids. V gave up 7 bases and J gave up 5 bases; unmatched junction bases: 9. CDR3 nucleotide sequence: TGCAGCGCGGACAGGGAAGGTGGGACTGAAGCTTTCTTT. This sequence encodes CSADREGGTEAFF.

In this sample, this clone turned up a few times. V and J are TRBV7-2 and TRBJ1-1; 8 bases match TRBD1. The germline CDR1 and CDR2 sequences are SGHTA and FQGNSA. V shed 5 bases, J shed 7 bases, and the junction held 3 bases outside the gene matches. This CDR3 comprises 12 residues. In nucleotides, the CDR3 is TGTGCCAGCAGCCGGGACAGGATTGAAGCTTTCTTT. Translating it yields CASSRDRIEAFF.

This chain uses TRBV27 with TRBJ2-3; 12 bases map to TRBD2. CDR3 length: 17 amino acids. The germline V gene has CDR1 MNHEY and CDR2 SMNVEV (reference sequence). Losses at the gene ends were 5 bases for V and 0 bases for J; bases not matched to a gene: 6. The CDR3 loop reads CASSGGLAGPSTDTQYF. CDR3 DNA sequence: TGTGCCAGCAGTGGTGGACTAGCGGGACCTAGCACAGATACGCAGTATTTT.

J is TRBJ1-2 and V is TRBV29-1; 11 bases are shared with TRBD1. This CDR3 has 14 residues. The ends lost 0 bases at V and 8 bases at J; junction bases unmatched: 5. Per germline, CDR1 SQVTM and CDR2 ANQGSEA. The CDR3 nucleotides read TGCAGCGTTGAAGACGTGGACAGGGGGCTCGGCTACACCTTC. As protein: CSVEDVDRGLGYTF. The full variable domain, in which reference TRBV29-1 and TRBJ1-2 provide the parts outside the CDR3, is SAVISQKPSRDICQRGTSLTIQCQVDSQVTMMFWYRQQPGQSLTLIATANQGSEATYESGFVIDKFPISRPNLTFSTLTVSNMSPEDSSIYLCSVEDVDRGLGYTFGSGTRLTVV.

The chain couples TRBV19 to TRBJ2-3, with a tentative D call TRBD1 (5 bases). V dropped 10 bases and J dropped 5 bases, with 22 bases sitting between them. Germline CDR1 and CDR2: LNHDA and SQIVND (reference sequence). This CDR3 is 15 amino acids long. The CDR3 DNA reads TGTGCCACCTACCTGGGCCAGGGCATCCGAGATACGCAGTATTTT. Translation gives CATYLGQGIRDTQYF.

The DNA for the CDR3 is TGTGCCAGCAGCTCTAGCGGGAGGGCCGTGACAGATACGCAGTATTTT. Translation gives CASSSSGRAVTDTQYF. The chain uses TRBV11-2 and TRBJ2-3; 12 bases are shared with TRBD2. This CDR3 is 16 amino acids long. Looked up from germline, CDR1 is SGHAT and CDR2 is FQNNGV. V trimming: 4 bases; J trimming: 3 bases; junction bases outside the gene matches: 5.

V is TRBV27 and J is TRBJ1-2; D not certain. CDR1 and CDR2 from the germline V gene are MNHEY and SMNVEV (reference sequence). CDR3 length: 14 residues. The germline V and J ends were trimmed by 0 bases and 1 base, with 6 bases remaining between them. CDR3 sequence reads: CASSLSEGNYGYTF. Written as DNA, the CDR3 is TGTGCCAGCAGTTTATCGGAGGGTAACTATGGCTACACCTTC.

The gene calls are TRBV13 and TRBJ1-4; TRBD1 aligns across 7 bases. Germline V gene lookup returns CDR1 PRHDT and CDR2 FYEKMQ (reference sequence). The CDR3 loop spans 17 amino acids. The junction had 14 bases not matched to a gene; V was cut back by 5 bases and J by 5 bases. The CDR3 spells CASSRILSGQQNEKLFF. DNA of the CDR3: TGTGCCAGCAGCCGAATCCTATCGGGACAGCAGAATGAAAAACTGTTTTTT.

The chain employs TRBV2 and TRBJ2-3, with TRBD1 matching 9 bases. The length of the CDR3 is 15 residues. The germline gives CDR1 SNHLY, CDR2 FYNNEI. Trimming at V came to 10 bases and at J to 4 bases, leaving 12 bases not matched to a gene. This CDR3 is CATHEQGALADTQYF. The CDR3 nucleotides read TGTGCCACCCATGAACAGGGGGCATTGGCAGATACGCAGTATTTT.

The gene calls are TRBV28 and TRBJ1-2, with TRBD1 matching over 12 bases. This CDR3 has 15 amino acids. Looked up from germline, CDR1 is MDHEN and CDR2 is SYDVKM. Trimming removed 8 bases from V and 1 base from J; junction bases left unmatched: 5. In DNA form, the CDR3 reads TGTGCCAGCGGGGGACAGGGGGCTATTAACTATGGCTACACCTTC. Translated, it gives CASGGQGAINYGYTF.

The chain carries TRBV6-5 and TRBJ2-2, with 14 bases matching TRBD2. With V trimmed by 8 bases and J by 5 bases, 1 base remained unmatched. The germline V gene encodes CDR1 MNHEY and CDR2 SVGAGI. The CDR3 is 14 amino acids. CDR3 DNA sequence: TGTGCCAGCGGGACTAGCGGGAGTACCGGGGAGCTGTTTTTT. This sequence encodes CASGTSGSTGELFF.

The count of this clone is one. The chain has TRBV29-1 and TRBJ2-3; no clear D gene. V gave up 3 bases and J gave up 0 bases, with 13 bases separating them. Germline V gene data show CDR1 as SQVTM and CDR2 as ANQGSEA. The CDR3 totals 15 residues. The CDR3 reads CSVDVAVWSTDTQYF. CDR3 coding DNA: TGCAGCGTTGATGTAGCCGTTTGGAGCACAGATACGCAGTATTTT.

The V and J genes are TRBV19 and TRBJ2-1; D is perhaps TRBD1 (6 bases). V was cut by 5 bases and J by 5 bases, with 16 bases left in between. The CDR3 totals 15 residues. Germline V lookup: CDR1 LNHDA, CDR2 SQIVND (reference sequence). The DNA of the CDR3 is TGTGCCAGTAGTGTGGGACACCGGAGTCACAATGAGCAGTTCTTC. It translates to CASSVGHRSHNEQFF. Together with reference TRBV19 and TRBJ2-1, the CDR3 gives the full variable domain: DGGITQSPKYLFRKEGQNVTLSCEQNLNHDAMYWYRQDPGQGLRLIYYSQIVNDFQKGDIAEGYSVSREKKESFPLTVTSAQKNPTAFYLCASSVGHRSHNEQFFGPGTRLTVL.

The chain employs TRBV5-1 and TRBJ2-1, with TRBD2 matching over 15 bases. V dropped 0 bases and J dropped 8; count of bases not matched to a gene: 0. There are 15 residues in the CDR3. In germline, CDR1 is SGHRS, CDR2 YFSETQ. DNA of the CDR3: TGCGCCAGCAGCTTGGGGACTAGCGGGAGGGATGAGCAGTTCTTC. This codes for CASSLGTSGRDEQFF.

This chain uses TRBV5-1 with TRBJ2-3; TRBD2 matches 9 bases. The CDR3 extends over 16 amino acids. Germline V CDR1 and CDR2: SGHRS, YFSETQ. V lost 2 bases, J lost 5 bases, and 9 bases stayed unmatched. CDR3 DNA sequence: TGCGCCAGCAGCTTCCGGGGTAGCGGGAGTGTAGATACGCAGTATTTT. Its protein product is CASSFRGSGSVDTQYF.